The sequence of this TCR beta chain was determined in a study of blood T cell repertoires in COVID-19. Turning to the study itself: There were acute and convalescent COVID-19 samples, and they came from the United States, Italy and Spain. T cells, B-cell-depleted T cells, or PBMCs supplied cDNA or gDNA.

The CDR3 sequence is 15 residues long. In germline, CDR1 is SGHRS, CDR2 YFSETQ. V lost 0 bases to trimming and J lost 5 bases, with 14 bases between them. In the original analysis: Estimated nucleated cell counts came from reference gene primer amplification. Assay used: immunoSEQ multiplex PCR; TCRdb lists only in-frame clones, some missing. The V and J calls and the clone size are those of that table, but D and trimming were determined from the DNA. Of 50,000 to 65,000 clones in the sample, approximately 85% were seen once. The source of this sequence is a human donor in a cohort sampled during active COVID-19. The material sequenced was peripheral blood. The chain couples TRBV5-1 to TRBJ2-5; D may be TRBD1 (6 bases). CDR3 sequence (DNA): TGCGCCAGCAGCTTGGTATCAGGGGCCCTGGAGACCCAGTACTTC. Amino acids: CASSLVSGALETQYF.